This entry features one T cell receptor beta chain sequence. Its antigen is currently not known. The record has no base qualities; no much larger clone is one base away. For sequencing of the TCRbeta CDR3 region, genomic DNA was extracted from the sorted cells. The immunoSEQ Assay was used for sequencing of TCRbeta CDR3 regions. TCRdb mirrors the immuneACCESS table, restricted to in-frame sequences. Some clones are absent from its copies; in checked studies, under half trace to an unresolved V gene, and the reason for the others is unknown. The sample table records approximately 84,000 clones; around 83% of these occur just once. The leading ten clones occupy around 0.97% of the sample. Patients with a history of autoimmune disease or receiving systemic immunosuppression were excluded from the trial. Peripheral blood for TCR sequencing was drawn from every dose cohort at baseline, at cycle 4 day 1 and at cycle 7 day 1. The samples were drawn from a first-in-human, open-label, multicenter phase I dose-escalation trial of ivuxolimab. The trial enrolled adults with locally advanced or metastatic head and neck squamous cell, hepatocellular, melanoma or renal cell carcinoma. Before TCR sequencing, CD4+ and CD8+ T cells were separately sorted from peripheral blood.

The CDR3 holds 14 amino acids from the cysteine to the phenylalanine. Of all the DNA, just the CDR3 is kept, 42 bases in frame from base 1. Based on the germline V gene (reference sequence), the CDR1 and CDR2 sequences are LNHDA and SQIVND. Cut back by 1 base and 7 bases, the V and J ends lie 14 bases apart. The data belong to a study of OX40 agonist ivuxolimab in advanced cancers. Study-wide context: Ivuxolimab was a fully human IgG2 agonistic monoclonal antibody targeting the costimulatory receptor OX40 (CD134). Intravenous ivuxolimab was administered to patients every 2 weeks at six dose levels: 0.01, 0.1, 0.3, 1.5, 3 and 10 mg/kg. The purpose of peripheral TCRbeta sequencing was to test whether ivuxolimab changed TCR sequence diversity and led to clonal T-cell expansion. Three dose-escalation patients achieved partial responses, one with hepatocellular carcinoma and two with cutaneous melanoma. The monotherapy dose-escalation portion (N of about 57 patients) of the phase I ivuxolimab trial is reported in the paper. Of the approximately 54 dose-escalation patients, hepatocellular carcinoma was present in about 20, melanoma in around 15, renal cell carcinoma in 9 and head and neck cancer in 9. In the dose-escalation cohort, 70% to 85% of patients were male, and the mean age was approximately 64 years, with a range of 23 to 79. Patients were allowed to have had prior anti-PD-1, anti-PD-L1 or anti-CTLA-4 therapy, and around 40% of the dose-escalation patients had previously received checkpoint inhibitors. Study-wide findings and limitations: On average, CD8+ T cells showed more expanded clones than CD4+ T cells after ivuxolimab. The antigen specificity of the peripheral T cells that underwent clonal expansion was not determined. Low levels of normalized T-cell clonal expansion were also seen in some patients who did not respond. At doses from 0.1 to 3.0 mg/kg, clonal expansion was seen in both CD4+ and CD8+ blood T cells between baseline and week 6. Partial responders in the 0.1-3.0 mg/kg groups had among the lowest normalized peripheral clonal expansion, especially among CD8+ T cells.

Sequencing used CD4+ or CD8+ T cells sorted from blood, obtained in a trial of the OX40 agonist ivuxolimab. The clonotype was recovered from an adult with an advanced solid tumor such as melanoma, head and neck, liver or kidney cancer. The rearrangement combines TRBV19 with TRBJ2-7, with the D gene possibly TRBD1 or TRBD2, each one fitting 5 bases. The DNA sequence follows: TGTGCCAGTAGTATAGGGGGGTCCGCGGTTGAGCAGTACTTC. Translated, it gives CASSIGGSAVEQYF.